These 7 T cell receptor beta chains came from one sample sequenced in a study of blood T cell repertoires in COVID-19. The repertoire was sequenced with immunoSEQ multiplex PCR; TCRdb's copy has only in-frame clones and lacks some. Here the sample spans some 220,000 clones, 80% being singletons. Sequenced sample: peripheral blood. Receptor source: a woman in her 70s with acute or convalescent COVID-19.

The chain employs TRBV6-1 and TRBJ2-2; no clear D. The germline V and J ends were trimmed by 3 bases and 0 bases, with 14 bases remaining between them. Germline CDR1 and CDR2: MNHNS and SASEGT. The CDR3 has 17 residues. CDR3 protein: CASSEKSRSSNTGELFF. The CDR3 DNA sequence: TGTGCCAGCAGTGAGAAGAGCCGATCATCGAACACCGGGGAGCTGTTTTTT.

CDR3 DNA: TGCAGCGTTGGGGACAGGGCTGGAAATGAGCAGTTCTTC. Translated, it gives CSVGDRAGNEQFF. The chain has TRBV29-1 and TRBJ2-1; 9 bases align to TRBD1. V was clipped by 4 bases and J by 7 bases; unmatched bases: 5. Germline assignment: CDR1 SQVTM and CDR2 ANQGSEA. The CDR3 length is 13 residues.

The chain couples TRBV4-1 to TRBJ1-2, with D hard to call. CDR3 length: 15 amino acids. Germline CDR1 is MGHRA and CDR2 is YSYEKL. The V and J ends lost 4 bases and 0 bases respectively, with 12 bases between them. Here the CDR3 reads CASSLTVTTNYGYTF. For the CDR3, the DNA is TGCGCCAGCAGCCTTACAGTCACCACTAACTATGGCTACACCTTC.

V gene TRBV2 combines with J gene TRBJ1-4; D unresolved. V was shortened by 5 bases and J by 6 bases, with 19 bases between the two germline ends. Germline V gene lookup returns CDR1 SNHLY and CDR2 FYNNEI. The CDR3 length is 16 residues. The CDR3 loop is CASSYRHPRDDEKLFF. The DNA for the CDR3 is TGTGCCAGCAGTTATAGACATCCCCGAGACGATGAAAAACTGTTTTTT.

The chain carries TRBV10-2 and TRBJ2-3; maybe TRBD1 (6 bases). V gave up 1 base and J gave up 5 bases, with 10 bases separating them. Germline V gene sequence: CDR1 WSHSY, CDR2 SAAADI. CDR3 length: 14 amino acids. The CDR3 DNA is TGCGCCAGCAGTGAGTATGGGGGCCTAGATACGCAGTATTTT. This sequence encodes CASSEYGGLDTQYF.

Here the CDR3 reads CASSRGWASEQYV. The CDR3 DNA follows: TGTGCCAGCTCACGAGGGTGGGCCTCCGAGCAGTACGTC. The chain carries TRBV18 and TRBJ2-7, with D possibly being TRBD2 (5 bases). The germline gives CDR1 KGHSH, CDR2 LQKENI. This CDR3 has 13 amino acids. Trimming left V 4 bases short and J 6 bases short, with 13 bases between.

The chain carries TRBV10-2 and TRBJ1-2, with D perhaps matching TRBD1 (5 bases). The CDR3 spans 15 residues. CDR1 is WSHSY, CDR2 SAAADI, per germline. V was shortened by 4 bases and J by 4 bases, with 16 bases between the two germline ends. The CDR3 DNA follows: TGCGCCAGCAGTGCTAACGGGGGTCTAGGCTATGGCTACACCTTC. This codes for CASSANGGLGYGYTF.